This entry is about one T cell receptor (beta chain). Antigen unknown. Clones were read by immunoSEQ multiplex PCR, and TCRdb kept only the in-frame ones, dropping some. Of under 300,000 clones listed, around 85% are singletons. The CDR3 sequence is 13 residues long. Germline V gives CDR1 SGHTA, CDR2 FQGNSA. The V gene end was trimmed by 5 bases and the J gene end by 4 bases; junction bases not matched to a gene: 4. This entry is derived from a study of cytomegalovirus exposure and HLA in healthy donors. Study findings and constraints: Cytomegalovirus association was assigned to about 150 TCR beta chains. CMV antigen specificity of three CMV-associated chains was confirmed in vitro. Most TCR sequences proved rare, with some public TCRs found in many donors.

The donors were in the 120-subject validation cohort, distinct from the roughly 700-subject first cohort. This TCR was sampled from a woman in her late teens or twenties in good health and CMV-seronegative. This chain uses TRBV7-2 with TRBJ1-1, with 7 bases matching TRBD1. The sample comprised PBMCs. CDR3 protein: CASSANRGTEAFF. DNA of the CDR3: TGTGCCAGCAGCGCGAACAGGGGCACTGAAGCTTTCTTT.